A selection of T cell receptor beta chains follows, all from one sample in a study of blood T cell repertoires in COVID-19. Clones were sequenced by immunoSEQ multiplex PCR, and TCRdb holds only the in-frame ones, with some missing. The data show 210,000 or so clones, around 90% seen once. Sequences were obtained from PBMCs or T cells enriched from blood (not recorded which). Receptors originate from a woman younger than 45 who had been exposed to COVID-19. Each CDR3 is given with its conserved first and last residue. D genes are given only for firm matches. Expanded clones get a size class; other rows say once, few or many, or leave the size out.

CASSVEFSEYF	TGTGCCAGCAGCGTCGAGTTTTCTGAGTATTTT	TRBJ2-3	once	-	TRBV9
CASSTSSPGNTEAFF	TGTGCCAGCAGCACGTCCAGTCCGGGGAACACTGAAGCTTTCTTT	TRBJ1-1	-	-	TRBV9
CASSKGGLREDQPQHF	TGTGCCAGCAGTAAAGGTGGACTGAGGGAGGATCAGCCCCAGCATTTT	TRBJ1-5	-	-	TRBV27
CASSSHSGSASF	TGTGCCAGCAGTTCTCACAGCGGGAGCGCGTCTTTT	TRBJ2-3	-	TRBD2	TRBV5-4
CASSLPSGSYTGELFF	TGTGCCAGCAGCTTACCTAGCGGGAGTTACACCGGGGAGCTGTTTTTT	TRBJ2-2	once	TRBD2	TRBV11-2
CASSEALSATGGTDTQYF	TGTGCCAGCAGTGAAGCGCTGTCGGCAACGGGGGGCACAGATACGCAGTATTTT	TRBJ2-3	-	-	TRBV2
CASSQEKGGESEQYF	TGCGCCAGCAGCCAAGAAAAAGGGGGAGAGAGCGAGCAGTACTTC	TRBJ2-7	few	-	TRBV4-1
CASSVAGESYYGYTF	TGTGCCAGCAGCGTGGCAGGGGAATCTTATTATGGCTACACCTTC	TRBJ1-2	-	-	TRBV7-9
CASSLGVNALGLSSNEQYF	TGTGCCAGCAGCTTAGGGGTTAACGCACTAGGACTATCCTCCAACGAGCAGTACTTC	TRBJ2-7	-	-	TRBV7-9
CASGFSVGVEAFF	TGCGCCAGCGGCTTCAGCGTAGGAGTAGAAGCTTTCTTT	TRBJ1-1	-	-	TRBV4-1
CASSSKTGPYEQYF	TGTGCCAGCAGCTCTAAGACAGGCCCTTACGAGCAGTACTTC	TRBJ2-7	few	-	TRBV7-9
CASSLGGTGQAFF	TGTGCCAGCAGCTTAGGAGGGACAGGGCAAGCTTTCTTT	TRBJ1-1	-	TRBD1	TRBV11-2
CASSLEAGTSYEQYF	TGTGCCAGCAGTCTAGAGGCCGGGACATCTTACGAGCAGTACTTC	TRBJ2-7	-	-	TRBV25-1
CASQLEGSGTYNEQFF	TGTGCCAGCCAATTGGAGGGTAGCGGGACCTACAATGAGCAGTTCTTC	TRBJ2-1	-	TRBD2	TRBV19
CASSLPTQGAGANVLTF	TGTGCCAGCAGCTTACCAACGCAGGGGGCTGGGGCCAACGTCCTGACTTTC	TRBJ2-6	-	TRBD1	TRBV7-9
CASSEVRARSPLHF	TGTGCCAGCAGTGAAGTCAGGGCAAGGTCACCCCTCCACTTT	TRBJ1-6	-	-	TRBV2
CASSLRTGAYGYTF	TGTGCCAGTAGTCTGCGGACAGGGGCATATGGTTACACCTTC	TRBJ1-2	-	TRBD1	TRBV19
CASSWGEAYEQYF	TGTGCCAGCAGTTGGGGAGAGGCCTACGAGCAGTACTTC	TRBJ2-7	-	-	TRBV27
CASSPRGDSYNEQFF	TGTGCCAGCTCACCACGCGGGGACTCCTACAATGAGCAGTTCTTC	TRBJ2-1	once	-	TRBV18
CASSEPGTGVYEQYF	TGCGCCAGCAGTGAGCCCGGGACAGGGGTTTACGAGCAGTACTTC	TRBJ2-7	-	TRBD1	TRBV10-1
CASSQALLGANEQFF	TGTGCCAGCAGCCAAGCCCTCTTGGGAGCCAATGAGCAGTTCTTC	TRBJ2-1	-	-	TRBV4-2
CASSPAGTGLDEQYF	TGTGCCAGCAGCCCCGCCGGGACAGGGTTGGACGAGCAGTACTTC	TRBJ2-7	-	TRBD1	TRBV5-5
CASSQDQGGEQFF	TGTGCCAGCAGCCAAGACCAGGGAGGTGAGCAGTTCTTC	TRBJ2-1	-	-	TRBV4-2
CASSLRTGNGGYTF	TGTGCCAGCAGCTTGAGGACAGGGAATGGTGGCTACACCTTC	TRBJ1-2	-	TRBD1	TRBV5-8
CASSRWTVTGELFF	TGTGCCAGCAGCAGATGGACAGTCACCGGGGAGCTGTTTTTT	TRBJ2-2	-	-	TRBV11-2
CASRREDNEQFF	TGTGCCAGCCGTAGGGAGGACAATGAGCAGTTCTTC	TRBJ2-1	-	-	TRBV6-5
CASSLAGGVQETQYF	TGTGCCAGCAGCTTAGCGGGGGGGGTCCAAGAGACCCAGTACTTC	TRBJ2-5	-	TRBD2	TRBV7-8
CASSNRGLAGETQYF	TGTGCCAGCAGTAACAGGGGGTTGGCGGGAGAGACCCAGTACTTC	TRBJ2-5	-	TRBD1	TRBV25-1
CSVAQGRGAHEQYF	TGCAGCGTTGCCCAGGGCCGGGGGGCCCACGAGCAGTACTTC	TRBJ2-7	-	-	TRBV29-1
CAWSVSRGIRGEAFF	TGTGCCTGGAGTGTATCGCGCGGGATTAGGGGAGAAGCTTTCTTT	TRBJ1-1	-	-	TRBV30
CASKIAGTGGYGYTF	TGTGCCAGCAAAATAGCCGGGACAGGGGGCTATGGCTACACCTTC	TRBJ1-2	-	TRBD1	TRBV27
CASSSTGAANTGELFF	TGTGCCAGCAGCTCCACAGGGGCCGCGAACACCGGGGAGCTGTTTTTT	TRBJ2-2	-	TRBD1	TRBV11-2
CASRSQGHQPQHF	TGTGCCAGTAGATCACAGGGCCATCAGCCCCAGCATTTT	TRBJ1-5	-	-	TRBV19
CASSLREGTDTQYF	TGCGCCAGCAGCTTGCGGGAGGGCACAGATACGCAGTATTTT	TRBJ2-3	-	TRBD2	TRBV5-1
CASSSTGTGGYTF	TGTGCCAGCTCATCTACAGGGACAGGTGGCTACACCTTC	TRBJ1-2	-	TRBD1	TRBV18
CASSLRQGQPQHF	TGTGCCAGCAGCCTCCGACAGGGGCAGCCCCAGCATTTT	TRBJ1-5	-	TRBD1	TRBV7-9
CAWSGASGRVGGIQYF	TGTGCCTGGTCAGGGGCTAGCGGTAGAGTCGGTGGCATTCAGTACTTC	TRBJ2-4	-	-	TRBV30
CASSRMLGASPLHF	TGTGCCAGCAGCAGAATGTTAGGGGCTTCACCCCTCCACTTT	TRBJ1-6	-	-	TRBV7-9
CSASDDSLGYDPLHF	TGCAGTGCTAGTGACGACAGTTTAGGGTATGACCCCCTCCACTTT	TRBJ1-6	-	-	TRBV20-1
CASSLRQGVMNTEAFF	TGTGCCAGCAGCTTGAGACAGGGGGTTATGAACACTGAAGCTTTCTTT	TRBJ1-1	-	TRBD1	TRBV5-6
CASSLLSGGRNSNQPQHF	TGTGCCAGCAGTTTACTTTCAGGGGGTAGAAATAGCAATCAGCCCCAGCATTTT	TRBJ1-5	-	TRBD1	TRBV28
CASSQRPGDGNTIYF	TGTGCCAGCAGCCAACGGCCGGGAGATGGAAACACCATATATTTT	TRBJ1-3	-	-	TRBV4-2
CAISGRYIGYAEAFF	TGTGCCATCAGTGGGAGATACATCGGGTACGCTGAAGCTTTCTTT	TRBJ1-1	-	-	TRBV10-3
CASSVQGGDYGYTF	TGTGCCAGCAGTGTACAGGGGGGCGACTATGGCTACACCTTC	TRBJ1-2	-	TRBD1	TRBV2
CASSARFAGIYEQYF	TGTGCCAGTAGTGCGAGATTCGCAGGGATCTACGAGCAGTACTTC	TRBJ2-7	-	-	TRBV19
CATSRDGGSNIQYF	TGTGCCACCAGCAGAGATGGAGGTAGTAACATTCAGTACTTC	TRBJ2-4	-	-	TRBV15
CASSLYSNQPQHF	TGCGCCAGCAGCTTGTATAGCAATCAGCCCCAGCATTTT	TRBJ1-5	-	-	TRBV4-1
CASSLTSLQETQYF	TGCGCCAGCAGCTTGACTAGCTTACAAGAGACCCAGTACTTC	TRBJ2-5	-	-	TRBV5-1
CASSFQGGTEAFF	TGTGCCAGCAGTTTCCAGGGCGGAACTGAAGCTTTCTTT	TRBJ1-1	-	-	TRBV6-5
CAWSAPTGLSGQPQHF	TGTGCCTGGAGTGCCCCCACAGGCCTCTCCGGTCAGCCCCAGCATTTT	TRBJ1-5	-	-	TRBV30
CASSLDSQFTEAFF	TGTGCCAGCAGCTTAGACAGCCAATTCACTGAAGCTTTCTTT	TRBJ1-1	-	-	TRBV7-2
CASSFSVYSYEQYF	TGTGCCAGCAGTTTTTCGGTCTACTCCTACGAGCAGTACTTC	TRBJ2-7	-	-	TRBV28
CASSSLAASTQYF	TGTGCCAGCAGTTCACTAGCGGCCTCGACCCAGTACTTC	TRBJ2-5	-	TRBD2	TRBV2
CASSLEVMNTEAFF	TGCGCCAGCAGCTTAGAGGTAATGAACACTGAAGCTTTCTTT	TRBJ1-1	once	-	TRBV5-1
CASSRGRMVEAFF	TGTGCCAGCAGTAGGGGGAGAATGGTTGAAGCTTTCTTT	TRBJ1-1	-	-	TRBV7-9
CASSLRRGGSYEQYF	TGCGCCAGCAGCCTAAGAAGGGGCGGATCCTACGAGCAGTACTTC	TRBJ2-7	few	-	TRBV4-1
CASSPTGDNSYEQYF	TGTGCCAGCTCACCAACAGGGGACAATAGCTACGAGCAGTACTTC	TRBJ2-7	-	TRBD1	TRBV18
CASSFHRSFDRETPYEQYF	TGCGCCAGCAGCTTCCACCGCTCCTTCGACAGGGAAACGCCCTACGAGCAGTACTTC	TRBJ2-7	-	TRBD1	TRBV5-1
CASSDGRGEQFF	TGTGCCAGCAGTGACGGACGGGGTGAGCAGTTCTTC	TRBJ2-1	-	-	TRBV2
CACNRDTNTEAFF	TGTGCCTGTAACCGGGACACGAACACTGAAGCTTTCTTT	TRBJ1-1	-	-	TRBV30